Sequencing of this T cell receptor (beta chain) was carried out in a study of T cells in tuberculosis. At the level of the study: T cells were selected with CD1B tetramers loaded with glucose monomycolate. PBMC were archived before or within 7 days of starting treatment. Study outcomes and limitations: Active tuberculosis alpha repertoires lay closer to GMM-specific TCRs than controls'.

Germline V gene lookup returns CDR1 LNHDA and CDR2 SQIVND (reference sequence). The CDR3 is 15 amino acids. Trimming removed 9 bases at V and 3 bases at J, with 20 bases between. On this clone: Its specificity is unknown.

Repertoires were generated with immunoSEQ multiplex PCR, while TCRdb's copy carries only in-frame clones and drops some. The sample includes approximately 35,000 clones, approximately 90% of them seen just once. Time point denoted: new active TB diagnosis, blood taken before or within 7 days of starting treatment. Confirmation came from sputum smear and/or culture positivity for M. tuberculosis. V and J are TRBV19 and TRBJ1-1, with a weak D call TRBD1 (5 bases). This material consisted of PBMCs, taken at tuberculosis diagnosis. The receptor's source is an adult with tuberculosis. Some clones in this sample may be carry-over from other donors' samples. The chain's CDR3 is CARITQGGLDTEAFF. The CDR3 bases are TGTGCCAGGATAACTCAGGGAGGACTGGACACTGAAGCTTTCTTT. Together with reference TRBV19 and TRBJ1-1, the CDR3 gives the full variable domain: DGGITQSPKYLFRKEGQNVTLSCEQNLNHDAMYWYRQDPGQGLRLIYYSQIVNDFQKGDIAEGYSVSREKKESFPLTVTSAQKNPTAFYLCARITQGGLDTEAFFGQGTRLTVV.